The clone carrying this T cell receptor beta chain was found a few times. In the original processing: Estimation of nucleated cell counts relied on the amplification of reference gene primers. Produced via immunoSEQ multiplex PCR; TCRdb's table is partial and in-frame only. V, J and clone size derive from that table, while D and trimming were established from the DNA sequence. The sample lists about 220,000 clones; around four fifths were seen once. This specimen comes from a study of blood T cell repertoires in COVID-19. Study-level information: Donors in the United States, Italy and Spain gave samples during acute or convalescent COVID-19. T cells, B-cell-depleted T cells, or PBMCs provided the cDNA or gDNA that served as material.

CDR1 LNHDA and CDR2 SQIVND come from the germline V gene (reference sequence). This CDR3 spans 17 amino acids. V was trimmed by 5 bases and J by 0 bases, leaving 14 bases between them. The chain has TRBV19 and TRBJ2-6, with D hard to call. This receptor was obtained from a man aged 25-45 years with active or convalescent COVID-19. Sequencing was carried out using peripheral blood. CDR3 region: CASSLFASHSGANVLTF. The CDR3 DNA follows: TGTGCCAGTAGTCTCTTCGCGTCGCACTCTGGGGCCAACGTCCTGACTTTC.